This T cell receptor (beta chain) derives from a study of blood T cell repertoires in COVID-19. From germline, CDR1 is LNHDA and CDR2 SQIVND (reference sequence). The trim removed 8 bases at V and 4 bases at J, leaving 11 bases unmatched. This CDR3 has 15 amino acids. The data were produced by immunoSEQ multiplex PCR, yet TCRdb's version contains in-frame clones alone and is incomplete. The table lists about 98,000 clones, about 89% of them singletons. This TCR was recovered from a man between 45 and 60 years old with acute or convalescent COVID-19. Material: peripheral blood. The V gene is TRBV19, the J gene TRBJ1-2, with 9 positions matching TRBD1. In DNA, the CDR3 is TGTGCCAGTGGGAACCCCGGACAGGGGACCTATGGCTACACCTTC. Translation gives CASGNPGQGTYGYTF.